One sample yielded the 24 T cell receptor beta chains listed below, sequenced in a study of T cell responses to AZD1222 COVID-19 vaccine. Assay: immunoSEQ multiplex PCR; the TCRdb copy retains only in-frame clones and omits some. The sample lists more than 85,000 clones; more than 75% were seen once. The sequences come from peripheral blood, collected on day 0 of AZD1222 vaccination. These receptors came from an adult in good health.

The J gene is TRBJ1-6, the V gene TRBV28, with D possibly matching TRBD1 (6 bases). Germline loops: CDR1 MDHEN, CDR2 SYDVKM. V gave up 5 bases and J gave up 4 bases, with 12 bases separating them. The CDR3 totals 15 residues. The CDR3 sequence: CASSPGEGYNSPLHF. CDR3 DNA sequence: TGTGCCAGCAGTCCAGGGGAGGGGTATAATTCACCCCTCCACTTT. Complete variable domain (other parts from reference TRBV28 and TRBJ1-6): DVKVTQSSRYLVKRTGEKVFLECVQDMDHENMFWYRQDPGLGLRLIYFSYDVKMKEKGDIPEGYSVSREKKERFSLILESASTNQTSMYLCASSPGEGYNSPLHFGNGTRLTVT.

This clone was found a few times. The V call is TRBV6-2 or TRBV6-3, the J call TRBJ2-4, with TRBD1 matching 7 bases. The CDR3 sequence is 18 residues long. Germline loops: CDR1 MNHEY, CDR2 SVGEGT. V shed 6 bases and J 4 bases; nucleotides not matched to a gene: 18. DNA of the CDR3: TGTGCCAGCAGCCCCAAGGGAGAGGGACAGCGAAGTAAAAACATTCAGTACTTC. This gives the protein CASSPKGEGQRSKNIQYF.

The chain couples TRBV5-1 to TRBJ1-4; weak D call: TRBD1 (6 bases). The length of the CDR3 is 14 residues. V lost 4 bases, J lost 7 bases, and 14 bases lay in between. Germline V gene lookup returns CDR1 SGHRS and CDR2 YFSETQ. As DNA, the CDR3 is TGCGCCAGCAGCGGGGGGCTTTCGTCTGAAAAACTGTTTTTT. Translated: CASSGGLSSEKLFF.

The rearrangement joins TRBV5-1 to TRBJ1-1; TRBD1 matches 9 bases. Germline V gene sequence: CDR1 SGHRS, CDR2 YFSETQ. V lost 3 bases, J lost 4 bases, and 10 bases stayed unmatched. The CDR3 has 16 residues. CDR3 sequence: CASSSGTGLRGTEAFF. The DNA of the CDR3 is TGCGCCAGCAGCTCCGGGACAGGGCTGAGGGGCACTGAAGCTTTCTTT.

The chain carries TRBV5-1 and TRBJ1-2, with unresolved D. The CDR3 loop spans 16 amino acids. Germline V gene data show CDR1 as SGHRS and CDR2 as YFSETQ. The V end was cut by 5 bases, the J end by 2 bases, with 19 bases between. The CDR3, as DNA: TGCGCCAGCAGGTACGAGCTAGGGTGGTCCAACTATGGCTACACCTTC. The encoded protein is CASRYELGWSNYGYTF.

The chain carries TRBV5-4 and TRBJ2-1; tentative D call: TRBD1 (5 bases). The CDR3 is 15 amino acids. V was trimmed by 0 bases and J by 6 bases, leaving 13 bases between them. Germline lookup yields CDR1 SGHNT and CDR2 YYREEE (reference sequence). The CDR3 is CASSLGQPRSNEQFF. CDR3 DNA sequence: TGTGCCAGCAGCTTGGGACAGCCCCGATCCAATGAGCAGTTCTTC. Full variable domain (remainder filled in from reference TRBV5-4 and TRBJ2-1): ETGVTQSPTHLIKTRGQQVTLRCSSQSGHNTVSWYQQALGQGPQFIFQYYREEENGRGNFPPRFSGLQFPNYSSELNVNALELDDSALYLCASSLGQPRSNEQFFGPGTRLTVL.

The chain is built from TRBV3-1 (or the pseudogene TRBV3-2) and TRBJ1-1, with D possibly being TRBD1 (6 bases). The CDR3 is 15 amino acids. Germline loops: CDR1 LGHDT, CDR2 YNNKEL (reference sequence). The V and J ends lost 4 bases and 5 bases respectively, with 17 bases between them. The CDR3 loop is CASSLENQGGTEAFF. The CDR3 DNA follows: TGTGCCAGCAGCCTCGAAAATCAAGGGGGTACTGAAGCTTTCTTT.

The rearrangement uses TRBV7-8 and TRBJ1-5, with D unresolved. The germline V gene encodes CDR1 SGHVS and CDR2 FQNEAQ. V lost 5 bases, J lost 0 bases, and 8 bases lay in between. CDR3 length: 14 residues. The CDR3 reads CASSRGTSNQPQHF. CDR3 in DNA: TGTGCCAGCAGCAGAGGAACTAGCAATCAGCCCCAGCATTTT.

J is TRBJ2-1 and V is TRBV6-1, with TRBD2 as a possible D gene (6 bases). V lost 3 bases to trimming and J lost 0 bases, with 9 bases between them. Looked up from germline, CDR1 is MNHNS and CDR2 is SASEGT. This CDR3 spans 15 amino acids. CDR3 coding DNA: TGTGCCAGCAGTGAGGGAGGCTACTCCTACAATGAGCAGTTCTTC. Its translation is CASSEGGYSYNEQFF.

The chain employs TRBV7-2 and TRBJ2-1, with 14 nucleotides matching TRBD2. Germline lookup yields CDR1 SGHTA and CDR2 FQGNSA. V was clipped by 6 bases and J by 3 bases; unmatched bases: 10. The CDR3 spans 18 residues. Here the CDR3 reads CASRGLAGAQVGYNEQFF. In nucleotides, the CDR3 is TGTGCCAGCAGGGGACTAGCGGGGGCCCAGGTCGGCTACAATGAGCAGTTCTTC.

This clone was counted a single time. The J gene is TRBJ1-4, the V gene TRBV6-1, with TRBD1 identical over 8 bases. Germline trimming cut 2 bases from V and 11 bases from J; bases unmatched to any gene: 10. Germline V gives CDR1 MNHNS, CDR2 SASEGT. The CDR3 is 15 residues long. The CDR3 reads CASSELTGVLVKLFF. The CDR3 bases are TGTGCCAGCAGTGAACTGACAGGGGTTTTGGTGAAACTGTTTTTT.

This rearrangement joins TRBV6-2 or TRBV6-3 to TRBJ1-2; tentatively, D is TRBD1 (5 bases). The CDR3 contains 13 residues. V was clipped by 0 bases and J by 5 bases, with 7 bases between them. CDR1 MNHEY and CDR2 SVGEGT come from the germline V gene. The chain's CDR3 is CASSYSQGYGYTF. Here the CDR3 DNA reads TGTGCCAGCAGTTACTCGCAGGGTTATGGCTACACCTTC.

The chain recombines TRBV9 with TRBJ2-2; the match to TRBD1 covers 10 bases. The germline gives CDR1 SGDLS, CDR2 YYNGEE. The ends lost 3 bases at V and 4 bases at J; junction bases unmatched: 3. The CDR3 contains 15 residues. The CDR3 DNA sequence: TGTGCCAGCAGCGCGACAGGGGGCGGCACCGGGGAGCTGTTTTTT. It encodes CASSATGGGTGELFF.

The gene calls are TRBV7-2 and TRBJ1-4; 7 bases match TRBD1. Germline V gene lookup returns CDR1 SGHTA and CDR2 FQGNSA. V trimming: 5 bases; J trimming: 0 bases; junction bases outside the gene matches: 6. The CDR3 sequence is 16 residues long. CDR3 DNA: TGTGCCAGCAGCCGTGACAGGGCTGCAACTAATGAAAAACTGTTTTTT. Amino acids: CASSRDRAATNEKLFF.

This clone was counted once. The V call is TRBV5-1, the J call TRBJ2-2; maybe TRBD2 (5 bases). V lost 5 bases and J 4 bases, leaving 9 bases between the germline ends. Germline-derived CDR1 and CDR2 are SGHRS and YFSETQ. CDR3 length: 13 amino acids. The CDR3 nucleotides are TGCGCCAGCAGGTGGGAGTCCACCGGGGAGCTGTTTTTT. Encoded protein: CASRWESTGELFF.

This chain links TRBV5-6 with TRBJ2-2, with 12 nucleotides matching TRBD2. Germline V gene sequence: CDR1 SGHDT, CDR2 YYEEEE. The trim removed 4 bases at V and 4 bases at J, leaving 8 bases unmatched. The CDR3 consists of 17 residues. The CDR3: CASSLPTSGGSTGELFF. The CDR3 coding sequence is TGTGCCAGCAGCCTTCCGACTAGCGGGGGCTCCACCGGGGAGCTGTTTTTT.

The chain carries TRBV5-1 and TRBJ2-3; TRBD2 matches 7 bases. The CDR3 is 15 amino acids. The V and J ends lost 4 bases and 1 base, in that order; junction bases with no gene match: 6. In germline, CDR1 is SGHRS, CDR2 YFSETQ. The CDR3 region is CASSAAAGGTDTQYF. For the CDR3, the DNA is TGCGCCAGCAGCGCCGCTGCGGGGGGCACAGATACGCAGTATTTT.

The V gene is TRBV5-1, the J gene TRBJ2-7; TRBD1 matches 8 bases. Trimming took 5 bases from V and 1 from J; bases not matched to a gene: 8. CDR3 length equals 15 residues. CDR1 is SGHRS and CDR2 is YFSETQ in the germline V gene. The CDR3 region has the DNA TGCGCCAGCAGGACCGACAGGGGTCTATCCTACGAGCAGTACTTC. Amino acids: CASRTDRGLSYEQYF.

Comments on this clone: Other DNA sequences in the same sample also yield this CDR3. V is TRBV27 and J is TRBJ2-7; D is unresolved. Trimming shortened V by 2 bases and J by 1 base, and 6 bases separated the two germline ends. CDR1 is MNHEY, CDR2 SMNVEV, per germline (reference sequence). This CDR3 is built from 13 residues. CDR3 nucleotides: TGTGCCAGCAGTTTAGGGGATTCCTACGAGCAGTACTTC. As protein: CASSLGDSYEQYF.

The chain recombines TRBV29-1 with TRBJ1-2; TRBD1 agrees at 8 bases. The CDR3 loop spans 11 amino acids. Per the germline V gene, CDR1 is SQVTM and CDR2 is ANQGSEA. The J segment lost 5 bases and the V segment lost 5 bases, leaving 1 base of the junction unmatched. The CDR3 DNA follows: TGCAGCGTTTGGACAGGGTATGGCTACACCTTC. Translated: CSVWTGYGYTF.

The chain links TRBV13 to TRBJ2-1, with 11 positions matching TRBD2. Trimming cost V 3 bases and J 10 bases; bases outside gene matches: 17. This CDR3 has 18 residues. CDR1 and CDR2 from the germline V gene are PRHDT and FYEKMQ (reference sequence). The CDR3 sequence is CASSFQPSSGGLNWEQFF. CDR3 DNA: TGTGCCAGCAGCTTCCAACCCTCTAGCGGGGGGCTGAACTGGGAGCAGTTCTTC.

This clone appeared once. V is TRBV5-1 and J is TRBJ2-7, with TRBD1 as a possible D gene (6 bases). The CDR3 contains 18 residues. Trimming cost V 0 bases and J 2 bases, with 21 bases left between them. Germline V lookup: CDR1 SGHRS, CDR2 YFSETQ. The CDR3 bases are TGCGCCAGCAGCTTGGCACCCCCCCGGGCAGGGGCTCCCTACGAGCAGTACTTC. Translated, it gives CASSLAPPRAGAPYEQYF. The whole variable domain, filled in from reference TRBV5-1 and TRBJ2-7, reads KAGVTQTPRYLIKTRGQQVTLSCSPISGHRSVSWYQQTPGQGLQFLFEYFSETQRNKGNFPGRFSGRQFSNSRSEMNVSTLELGDSALYLCASSLAPPRAGAPYEQYFGPGTRLTVT.

The chain joins TRBV20-1 to TRBJ2-1; a weak D match, TRBD1 (5 bases). CDR3 size: 11 residues. V dropped 3 bases and J dropped 9 bases, with 9 bases sitting between them. CDR1 and CDR2 (germline): DFQATT, SNEGSKA (reference sequence). In DNA, the CDR3 is TGCAGTGCTAGCAACAGGCGTGAGCAGTTCTTC. Residues: CSASNRREQFF.

This sequence joins TRBV14 and TRBJ1-6; D not resolved. The CDR3 spans 17 residues. The ends were cut back, 1 base at V and 3 bases at J, with 13 bases in the middle. The germline V gene has CDR1 SGHDN and CDR2 FVKESK. The CDR3 nucleotides are TGTGCCAGCAGCCAAGGTCCGTGGAAACACTATAATTCACCCCTCCACTTT. Encoded protein: CASSQGPWKHYNSPLHF. Full variable domain (remainder filled in from reference TRBV14 and TRBJ1-6): EAGVTQFPSHSVIEKGQTVTLRCDPISGHDNLYWYRRVMGKEIKFLLHFVKESKQDESGMPNNRFLAERTGGTYSTLKVQPAELEDSGVYFCASSQGPWKHYNSPLHFGNGTRLTVT.